The table lists the clone carrying this T cell receptor beta chain with a few counts. Its antigen is undetermined. The entry originates in a study of regulatory T cells in long-lasting Graves disease. Findings of the study overall: Gene preferences differed: TRBV28, TRBJ1-2, TRBJ2-5 in persistent cases.

CDR1 and CDR2 from the germline V gene are LNHDA and SQIVND (reference sequence). This CDR3 contains 15 residues. Trimming stripped 9 bases from V and 0 bases from J, with 15 bases between. Building of the TCR beta libraries involved iRepertoire HTBI primers and Arm-PCR of CDR3 regions. TCRdb processed the multiplex PCR reads anew with MiXCR; each CDR3 protein has one entry. The top ten clones hold just over 55% of a sample with about 310,000 distinct CDR3 sequences, around 20% of them seen once. This sample's time point: persistent/refractory GD, antithyroid drugs over 5 years with positive TRAb. PBMC RNA served as the TCR library source.

The sequence came from a female donor with Graves disease. The chain combines TRBV19 with TRBJ2-4; weak D call: TRBD2 (6 bases). This specimen was peripheral blood mononuclear cells (PBMCs), taken when the disease was refractory, from a patient treated with antithyroid drugs. The CDR3: CASRRTREAKNIQYF. The CDR3 DNA is TGTGCCAGCCGGAGAACGCGGGAAGCCAAAAACATTCAGTACTTC.